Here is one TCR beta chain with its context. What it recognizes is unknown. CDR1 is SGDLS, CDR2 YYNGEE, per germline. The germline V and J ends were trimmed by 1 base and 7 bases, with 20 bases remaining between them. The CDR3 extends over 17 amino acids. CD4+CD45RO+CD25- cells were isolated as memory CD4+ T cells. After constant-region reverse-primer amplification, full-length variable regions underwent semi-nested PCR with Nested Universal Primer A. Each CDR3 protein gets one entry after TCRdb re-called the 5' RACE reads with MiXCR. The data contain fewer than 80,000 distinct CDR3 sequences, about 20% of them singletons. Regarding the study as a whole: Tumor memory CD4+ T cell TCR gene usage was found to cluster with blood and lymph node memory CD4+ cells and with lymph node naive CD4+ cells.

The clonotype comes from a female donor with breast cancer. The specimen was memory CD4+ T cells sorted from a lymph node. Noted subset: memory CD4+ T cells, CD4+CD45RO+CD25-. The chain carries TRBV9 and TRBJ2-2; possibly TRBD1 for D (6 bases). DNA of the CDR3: TGTGCCAGCAGCGTAAGGGGGACCGCGGACGTTATCGGGGAGCTGTTTTTT. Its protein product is CASSVRGTADVIGELFF.